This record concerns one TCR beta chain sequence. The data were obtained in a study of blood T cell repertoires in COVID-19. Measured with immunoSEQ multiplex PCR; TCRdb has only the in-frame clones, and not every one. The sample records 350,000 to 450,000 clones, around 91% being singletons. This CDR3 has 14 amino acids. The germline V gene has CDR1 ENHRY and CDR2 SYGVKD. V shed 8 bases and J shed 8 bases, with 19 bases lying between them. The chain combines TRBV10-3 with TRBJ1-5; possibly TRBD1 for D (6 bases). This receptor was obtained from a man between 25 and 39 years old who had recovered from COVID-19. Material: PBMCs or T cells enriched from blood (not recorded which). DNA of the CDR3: TGTGCCATCGGAATACAGGGTTCTAGGGAGCCCCAGCATTTT. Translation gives CAIGIQGSREPQHF.